This T cell receptor (beta chain) was captured by sequencing in a study of CD8+CD57+ T cells in acquired aplastic anemia. At the level of the study: The average for DNA from sorted CD4+ and CD8+ cells was roughly 3 ug. Approximately 9.9 million reads, on average, were obtained for CD4+ cells from healthy donors.

Regarding the study as a whole: No significant difference in CD8+ Simpson's diversity was found between patients and controls.

Many counts were recorded for this clonotype. Its antigen is unidentified. This CDR3 has 11 amino acids. Germline V lookup: CDR1 DFQATT, CDR2 SNEGSKA (reference sequence). Trimming stripped 5 bases from V and 6 bases from J, with 8 bases between. CDR3 and TCR beta VDJ profiling relied on genomic DNA as the template. TCRdb fed the reads into MiXCR, producing one record per CDR3 protein. Of 200,000 to 250,000 distinct CDR3 sequences listed, 34% are singletons. This clonotype was obtained from a human donor in good health, serving as a control. The rearrangement links TRBV20-1 to TRBJ2-1; no definite D call. The specimen was sorted CD4+, CD8+, or CD8+CD57+ T cells (not recorded which) from PBMCs. DNA for the CDR3: TGCAGTGCTCACAAAAGCAATGAGCAGTTCTTC. Encoded protein: CSAHKSNEQFF.